This TCR beta chain was recorded in a study of blood T cell repertoires in COVID-19. Study at large: The United States, Italy and Spain provided the acute and convalescent COVID-19 samples. Sources were T cells, B-cell-depleted T cells, or PBMCs; the material itself was cDNA or gDNA.

Original data processing: For nucleated cells, counts were estimated from reference gene primer amplification. Sequencing used immunoSEQ multiplex PCR; TCRdb keeps in-frame clones, though not all of them. D and trimming come from the DNA, and the V and J calls and clone size come from that table. Of approximately 10,000 clones listed, about 76% are singletons. CDR1 LGHNA and CDR2 YSLEER come from the germline V gene. The CDR3 runs to 15 residues. The V and J ends lost 0 bases and 7 bases respectively, with 10 bases between them. Seattle patients were enrolled during active infection and followed longitudinally.

The J gene is TRBJ1-6, the V gene TRBV4-3; D is perhaps TRBD1 (6 bases). Sequenced: peripheral blood. This TCR was sampled from a man aged 55-75 years with COVID-19, enrolled during active disease. CDR3 sequence reads: CASSQEVDRNSPLHF. CDR3 nucleotide sequence: TGCGCCAGCAGCCAAGAAGTGGACAGAAATTCACCCCTCCACTTT.